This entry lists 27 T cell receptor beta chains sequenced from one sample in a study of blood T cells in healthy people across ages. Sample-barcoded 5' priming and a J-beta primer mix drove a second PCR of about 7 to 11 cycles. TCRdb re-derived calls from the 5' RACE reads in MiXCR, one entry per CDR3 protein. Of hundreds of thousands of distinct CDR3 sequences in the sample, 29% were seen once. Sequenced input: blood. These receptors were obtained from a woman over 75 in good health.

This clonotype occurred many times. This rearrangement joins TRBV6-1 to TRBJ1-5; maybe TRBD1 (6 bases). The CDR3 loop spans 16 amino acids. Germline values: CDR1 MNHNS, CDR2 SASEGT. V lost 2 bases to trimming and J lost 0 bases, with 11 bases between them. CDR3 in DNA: TGTGCCAGCAGTGAACTGGGGGCTTATAGCAATCAGCCCCAGCATTTT. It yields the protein CASSELGAYSNQPQHF.

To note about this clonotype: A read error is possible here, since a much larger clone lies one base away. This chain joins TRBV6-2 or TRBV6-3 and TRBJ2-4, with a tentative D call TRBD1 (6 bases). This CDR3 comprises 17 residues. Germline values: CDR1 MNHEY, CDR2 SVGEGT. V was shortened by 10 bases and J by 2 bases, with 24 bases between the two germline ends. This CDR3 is CAIADRQDLNSKNIQYF. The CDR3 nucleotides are TGTGCCATCGCGGACCGACAGGACTTAAATTCCAAAAACATTCAGTACTTC.

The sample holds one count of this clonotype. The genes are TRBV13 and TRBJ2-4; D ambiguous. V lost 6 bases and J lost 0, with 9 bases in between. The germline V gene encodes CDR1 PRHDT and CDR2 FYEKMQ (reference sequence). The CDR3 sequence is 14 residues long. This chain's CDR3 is CASSFRVAKNIQYF. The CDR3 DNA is TGTGCCAGCAGTTTTCGAGTAGCCAAAAACATTCAGTACTTC.

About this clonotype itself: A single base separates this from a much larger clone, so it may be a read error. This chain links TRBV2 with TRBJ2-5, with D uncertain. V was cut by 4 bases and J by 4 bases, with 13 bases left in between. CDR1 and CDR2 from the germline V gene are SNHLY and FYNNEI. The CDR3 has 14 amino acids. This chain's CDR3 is CASSARRVLETQYF. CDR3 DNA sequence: TGTGCCAGCAGTGCCCGACGGGTTCTAGAGACCCAGTACTTC.

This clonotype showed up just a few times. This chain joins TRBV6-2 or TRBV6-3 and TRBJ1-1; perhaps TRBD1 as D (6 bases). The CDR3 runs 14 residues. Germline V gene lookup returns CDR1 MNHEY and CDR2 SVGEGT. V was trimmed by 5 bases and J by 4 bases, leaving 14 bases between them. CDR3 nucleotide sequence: TGTGCCAGCAGTAAACAGGGTACGGGCACTGAAGCTTTCTTT. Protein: CASSKQGTGTEAFF.

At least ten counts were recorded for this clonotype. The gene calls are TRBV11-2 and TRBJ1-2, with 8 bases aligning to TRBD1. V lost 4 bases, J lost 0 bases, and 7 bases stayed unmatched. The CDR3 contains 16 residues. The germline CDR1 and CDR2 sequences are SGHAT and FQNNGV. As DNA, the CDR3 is TGTGCCAGCAGCTCCATTCCGACAGGGGCTAACTATGGCTACACCTTC. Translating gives CASSSIPTGANYGYTF.

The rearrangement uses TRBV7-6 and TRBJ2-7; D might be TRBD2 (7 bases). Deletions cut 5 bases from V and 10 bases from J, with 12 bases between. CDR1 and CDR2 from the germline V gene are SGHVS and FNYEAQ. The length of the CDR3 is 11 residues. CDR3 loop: CASSPGGPQYF. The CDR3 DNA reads TGTGCCAGCAGCCCCGGGGGGCCCCAGTACTTC.

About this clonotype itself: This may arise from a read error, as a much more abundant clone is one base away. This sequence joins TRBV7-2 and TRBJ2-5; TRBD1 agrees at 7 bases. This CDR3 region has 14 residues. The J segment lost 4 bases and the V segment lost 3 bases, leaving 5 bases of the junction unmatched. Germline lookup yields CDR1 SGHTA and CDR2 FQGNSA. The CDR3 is CASSFRRGRETQYF. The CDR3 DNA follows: TGTGCCAGCAGCTTCAGAAGGGGGCGAGAGACCCAGTACTTC. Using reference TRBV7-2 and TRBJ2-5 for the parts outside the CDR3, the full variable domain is GAGVSQSPSNKVTEKGKDVELRCDPISGHTALYWYRQSLGQGLEFLIYFQGNSAPDKSGLPSDRFSAERTGGSVSTLTIQRTQQEDSAVYLCASSFRRGRETQYFGPGTRLLVL.

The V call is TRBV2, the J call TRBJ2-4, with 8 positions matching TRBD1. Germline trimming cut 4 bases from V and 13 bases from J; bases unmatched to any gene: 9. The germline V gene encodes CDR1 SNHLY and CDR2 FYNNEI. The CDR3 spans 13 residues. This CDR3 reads CASSVGQGEIQYF. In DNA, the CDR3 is TGTGCCAGCAGTGTTGGACAGGGAGAGATCCAGTACTTC. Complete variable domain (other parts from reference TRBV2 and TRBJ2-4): EPEVTQTPSHQVTQMGQEVILRCVPISNHLYFYWYRQILGQKVEFLVSFYNNEISEKSEIFDDQFSVERPDGSNFTLKIRSTKLEDSAMYFCASSVGQGEIQYFGAGTRLSVL.

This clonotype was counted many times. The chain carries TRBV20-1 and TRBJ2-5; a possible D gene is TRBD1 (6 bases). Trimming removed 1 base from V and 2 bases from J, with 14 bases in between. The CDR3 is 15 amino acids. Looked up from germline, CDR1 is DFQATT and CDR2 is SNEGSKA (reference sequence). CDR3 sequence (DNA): TGCAGTGCTAGAGTCGTACCAGGGGTTCAAGAGACCCAGTACTTC. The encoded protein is CSARVVPGVQETQYF.

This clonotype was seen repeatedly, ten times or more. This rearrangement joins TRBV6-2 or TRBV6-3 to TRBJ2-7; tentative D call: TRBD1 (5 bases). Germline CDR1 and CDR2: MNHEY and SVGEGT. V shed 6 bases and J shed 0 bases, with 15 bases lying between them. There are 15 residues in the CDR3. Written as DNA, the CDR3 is TGTGCCAGCAGCATACGGATGGGGCTCTCCTACGAGCAGTACTTC. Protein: CASSIRMGLSYEQYF.

The chain's CDR3 is CASSLAGGAGFNTEAFF. CDR3 DNA sequence: TGCGCCAGCAGCTTGGCAGGGGGCGCGGGGTTTAACACTGAAGCTTTCTTT. The V and J genes are TRBV5-1 and TRBJ1-1, with 8 positions matching TRBD1. Looked up from germline, CDR1 is SGHRS and CDR2 is YFSETQ. V shed 0 bases and J 2 bases; nucleotides not matched to a gene: 9. The CDR3 spans 17 residues.

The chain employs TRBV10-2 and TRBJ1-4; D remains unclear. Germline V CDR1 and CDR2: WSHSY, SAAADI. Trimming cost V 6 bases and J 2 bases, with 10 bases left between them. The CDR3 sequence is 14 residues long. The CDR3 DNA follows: TGCGCCAGCAGAGACACCGTTACTAATGAAAAACTGTTTTTT. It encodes CASRDTVTNEKLFF.

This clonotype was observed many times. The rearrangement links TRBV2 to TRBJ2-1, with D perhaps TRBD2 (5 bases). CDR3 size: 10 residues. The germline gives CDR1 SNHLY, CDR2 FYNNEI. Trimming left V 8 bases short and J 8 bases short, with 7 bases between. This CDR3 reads CASERDEQFF. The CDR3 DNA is TGTGCCAGCGAGAGGGATGAGCAGTTCTTC.

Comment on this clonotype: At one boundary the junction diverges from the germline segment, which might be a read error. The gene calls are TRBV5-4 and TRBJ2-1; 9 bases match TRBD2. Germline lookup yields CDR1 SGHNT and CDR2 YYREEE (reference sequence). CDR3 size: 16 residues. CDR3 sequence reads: CASSTSGGRSYNGQFF. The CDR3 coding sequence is TGTGCCAGCAGCACAAGCGGGGGGAGGTCCTACAATGGGCAGTTCTTC.

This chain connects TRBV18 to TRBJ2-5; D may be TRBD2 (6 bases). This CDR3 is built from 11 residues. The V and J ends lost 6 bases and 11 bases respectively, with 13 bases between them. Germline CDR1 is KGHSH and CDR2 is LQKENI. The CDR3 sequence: CASSSGEEQYF. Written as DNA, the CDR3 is TGTGCCAGCTCCTCCGGGGAGGAGCAGTACTTC.

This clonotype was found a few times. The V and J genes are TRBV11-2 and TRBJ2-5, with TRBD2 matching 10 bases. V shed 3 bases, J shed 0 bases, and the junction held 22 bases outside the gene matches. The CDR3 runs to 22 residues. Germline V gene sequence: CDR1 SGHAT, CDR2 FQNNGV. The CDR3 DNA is TGTGCCAGCAGCTTCCGAAGTTACAGGGGCTGTAGCGGGGGGACGTACCAAGAGACCCAGTACTTC. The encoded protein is CASSFRSYRGCSGGTYQETQYF.

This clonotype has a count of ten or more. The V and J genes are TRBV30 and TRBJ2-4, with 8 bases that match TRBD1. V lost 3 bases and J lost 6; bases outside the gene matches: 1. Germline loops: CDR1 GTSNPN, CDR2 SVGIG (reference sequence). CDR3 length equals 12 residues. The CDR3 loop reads CAWRQGVNIQYF. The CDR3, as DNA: TGTGCCTGGAGACAGGGGGTAAACATTCAGTACTTC.

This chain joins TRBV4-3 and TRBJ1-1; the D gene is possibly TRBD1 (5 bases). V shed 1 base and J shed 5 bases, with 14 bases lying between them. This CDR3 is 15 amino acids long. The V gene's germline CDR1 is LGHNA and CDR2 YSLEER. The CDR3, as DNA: TGCGCCAGCAGCCAAGCAAGCGGGGGTTTGACTGAAGCTTTCTTT. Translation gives CASSQASGGLTEAFF.

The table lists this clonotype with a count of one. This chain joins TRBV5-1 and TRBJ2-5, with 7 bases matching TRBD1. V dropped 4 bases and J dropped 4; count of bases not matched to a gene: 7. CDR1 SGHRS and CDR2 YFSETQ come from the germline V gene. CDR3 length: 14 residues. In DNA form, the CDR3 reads TGCGCCAGCAGCAGAATGACAGGGCGAGAGACCCAGTACTTC. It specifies CASSRMTGRETQYF.

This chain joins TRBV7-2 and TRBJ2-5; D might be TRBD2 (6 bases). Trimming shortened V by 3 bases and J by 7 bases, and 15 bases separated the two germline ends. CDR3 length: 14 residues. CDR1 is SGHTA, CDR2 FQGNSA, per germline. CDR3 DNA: TGTGCCAGCAGCTTCCGCACCCCGGGGGTGACCCAGTACTTC. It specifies CASSFRTPGVTQYF.

This CDR3 reads CASSLAGLAGGFYNEQFF. The CDR3 region has the DNA TGTGCCAGCAGCTTAGCGGGGTTGGCGGGGGGGTTCTACAATGAGCAGTTCTTC. The rearrangement uses TRBV7-8 and TRBJ2-1; 9 bases are shared with TRBD2. This CDR3 has 18 amino acids. Germline trimming cut 0 bases from V and 3 bases from J; bases unmatched to any gene: 9. Germline V lookup: CDR1 SGHVS, CDR2 FQNEAQ.

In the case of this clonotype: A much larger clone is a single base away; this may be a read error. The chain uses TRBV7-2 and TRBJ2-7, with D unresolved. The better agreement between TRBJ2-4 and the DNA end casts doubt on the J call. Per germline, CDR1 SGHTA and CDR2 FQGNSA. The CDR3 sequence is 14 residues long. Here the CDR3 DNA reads TGTGCCAGCAGCTCCACCGGTACCGGGAACATTCAGTACTTC. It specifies CASSSTGTGNIQYF.

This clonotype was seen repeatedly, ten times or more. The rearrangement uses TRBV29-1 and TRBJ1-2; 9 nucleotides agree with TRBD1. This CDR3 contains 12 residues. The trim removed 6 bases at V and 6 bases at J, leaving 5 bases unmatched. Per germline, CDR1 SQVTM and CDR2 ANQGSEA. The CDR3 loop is CSVPTGGHGYTF. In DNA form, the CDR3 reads TGCAGCGTCCCGACAGGGGGACATGGCTACACCTTC.

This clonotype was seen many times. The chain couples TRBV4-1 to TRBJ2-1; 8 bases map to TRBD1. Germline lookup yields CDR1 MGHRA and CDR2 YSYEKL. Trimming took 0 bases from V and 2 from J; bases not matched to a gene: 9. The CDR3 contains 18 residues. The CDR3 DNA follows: TGCGCCAGCAGCCAAGATCTCCAACGACAGGGGCCCTACAATGAGCAGTTCTTC. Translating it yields CASSQDLQRQGPYNEQFF.

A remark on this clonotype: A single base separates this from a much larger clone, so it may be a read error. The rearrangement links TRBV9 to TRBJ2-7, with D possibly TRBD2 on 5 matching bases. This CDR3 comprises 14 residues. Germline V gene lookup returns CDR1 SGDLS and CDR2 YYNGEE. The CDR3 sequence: CAGSPLAGAHEQYF. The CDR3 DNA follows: TGTGCCGGCAGCCCATTGGCGGGTGCCCACGAGCAGTACTTC.

CDR3 nucleotides: TGTGCCAGCAGCCGTACACCGGGACTAGCGGGAGGAGGCTACAATGAGCAGTTCTTC. This gives the protein CASSRTPGLAGGGYNEQFF. The genes are TRBV7-2 and TRBJ2-1, with 15 bases that match TRBD2. The trim removed 5 bases at V and 3 bases at J, leaving 11 bases unmatched. Germline V gene lookup returns CDR1 SGHTA and CDR2 FQGNSA. The CDR3 consists of 19 residues. The variable domain in full, with the rest retrieved from reference TRBV7-2 and TRBJ2-1, is GAGVSQSPSNKVTEKGKDVELRCDPISGHTALYWYRQSLGQGLEFLIYFQGNSAPDKSGLPSDRFSAERTGGSVSTLTIQRTQQEDSAVYLCASSRTPGLAGGGYNEQFFGPGTRLTVL.